This is a list of T cell receptor beta chains from one sample in a study of cytomegalovirus exposure and HLA in healthy donors. The method was immunoSEQ multiplex PCR; TCRdb's version includes in-frame clones alone and lacks a portion of them. The sample lists 150,000 to 200,000 clones, over 65% occurring once. The sequenced sample consisted of PBMCs. The source of these receptors is a woman in her 40s in good health and CMV-seropositive. The CDR3 runs from the conserved cysteine through the conserved F or W. The order of the fields is J gene, V gene, D gene, clone size, CDR3 protein. The D gene is left open where the match is weak. Size values are once, few and many counts, or a class for expanded clones, and some rows have none.

J gene: TRBJ2-7; V gene: TRBV18; D gene: TRBD2; clone size: once; CDR3 protein: CASSPPGRGRREQYF
J gene: TRBJ2-7; V gene: TRBV9; D gene: .; clone size: few; CDR3 protein: CASSPVSGSLYEQYF
J gene: TRBJ2-7; V gene: TRBV28; D gene: .; clone size: .; CDR3 protein: CASTSGTGGFEQYF
J gene: TRBJ2-7; V gene: TRBV29-1; D gene: TRBD1; clone size: .; CDR3 protein: CSVDWDRNYEQYF
J gene: TRBJ2-1; V gene: TRBV5-4; D gene: .; clone size: .; CDR3 protein: CASSQGGGDHVNEQFF
J gene: TRBJ1-4; V gene: TRBV5-6; D gene: .; clone size: .; CDR3 protein: CASSLPGRDEKLFF
J gene: TRBJ2-5; V gene: TRBV11-3; D gene: TRBD1; clone size: .; CDR3 protein: CASRPGTGETQYF
J gene: TRBJ2-1; V gene: TRBV2; D gene: TRBD2; clone size: once; CDR3 protein: CASSVRTSGYNEQFF
J gene: TRBJ2-5; V gene: TRBV6-5; D gene: .; clone size: .; CDR3 protein: CASKGGLGETQYF
J gene: TRBJ2-3; V gene: TRBV6-6; D gene: .; clone size: .; CDR3 protein: CASRTEEGTQYF
J gene: TRBJ1-3; V gene: TRBV12-5; D gene: TRBD1; clone size: .; CDR3 protein: CASGLGRQGSGNTIYF
J gene: TRBJ2-2; V gene: TRBV19; D gene: TRBD2; clone size: .; CDR3 protein: CASIRTSGRAANTGELFF
J gene: TRBJ2-1; V gene: TRBV27; D gene: TRBD1; clone size: .; CDR3 protein: CASRFWQGAVDEQFF
J gene: TRBJ2-2; V gene: TRBV7-3; D gene: TRBD1; clone size: .; CDR3 protein: CASSLWATGQGPNTGELFF
J gene: TRBJ2-7; V gene: TRBV28; D gene: .; clone size: .; CDR3 protein: CASSPLRTRSSYEQYF
J gene: TRBJ2-7; V gene: TRBV5-1; D gene: .; clone size: few; CDR3 protein: CASSLGVQGRYEQYF
J gene: TRBJ1-2; V gene: TRBV4-3; D gene: TRBD1; clone size: .; CDR3 protein: CASSHEQGFRQGYTF
J gene: TRBJ2-7; V gene: TRBV4-3; D gene: TRBD1; clone size: few; CDR3 protein: CASSQGTGTGVYEQYF
J gene: TRBJ2-7; V gene: TRBV9; D gene: TRBD2; clone size: few; CDR3 protein: CASSGSSGGKYEQYF
J gene: TRBJ2-5; V gene: TRBV4-1; D gene: .; clone size: .; CDR3 protein: CASSQGFRDRYIQETQYF
J gene: TRBJ2-2; V gene: TRBV9; D gene: .; clone size: .; CDR3 protein: CASSASLNTGELFF
J gene: TRBJ1-5; V gene: TRBV7-2; D gene: .; clone size: .; CDR3 protein: CASSLVAGRYSNQPQHF
J gene: TRBJ1-1; V gene: TRBV6-5; D gene: TRBD1; clone size: .; CDR3 protein: CASSFQPGGVMAFF
J gene: TRBJ1-3; V gene: TRBV6-5; D gene: TRBD1; clone size: .; CDR3 protein: CASSYVGQGGNTIYF
J gene: TRBJ2-3; V gene: TRBV9; D gene: .; clone size: .; CDR3 protein: CASSAKSDTQYF
J gene: TRBJ2-1; V gene: TRBV29-1; D gene: TRBD2; clone size: .; CDR3 protein: CSVERRLAGGGEQFF
J gene: TRBJ2-7; V gene: TRBV29-1; D gene: .; clone size: once; CDR3 protein: CSVNLNYYEQYF
J gene: TRBJ2-6; V gene: TRBV11-2; D gene: TRBD1; clone size: few; CDR3 protein: CASSSIPGQGPGANVLTF
J gene: TRBJ2-2; V gene: TRBV18; D gene: .; clone size: .; CDR3 protein: CASSPPSRGELFF
J gene: TRBJ1-4; V gene: TRBV5-1; D gene: TRBD1; clone size: .; CDR3 protein: CASSLGTGGEKLFF
J gene: TRBJ2-2; V gene: TRBV5-1; D gene: TRBD2; clone size: .; CDR3 protein: CASKASGQNTGELFF
J gene: TRBJ2-7; V gene: TRBV10-2; D gene: .; clone size: .; CDR3 protein: CASTAGPGREQYF
J gene: TRBJ1-2; V gene: TRBV19; D gene: .; clone size: .; CDR3 protein: CATRTAGNLYGYTF
J gene: TRBJ1-1; V gene: TRBV7-3; D gene: TRBD1; clone size: .; CDR3 protein: CASSERGPNTEAFF
J gene: TRBJ2-5; V gene: TRBV5-4; D gene: TRBD2; clone size: .; CDR3 protein: CASSLGAGGLETQYF
J gene: TRBJ1-3; V gene: TRBV7-2; D gene: TRBD1; clone size: once; CDR3 protein: CASSLVSGVQGDTIYF
J gene: TRBJ2-7; V gene: TRBV2; D gene: .; clone size: once; CDR3 protein: CASSRTKLYEQYF
J gene: TRBJ2-5; V gene: TRBV2; D gene: .; clone size: .; CDR3 protein: CASSDQGLKTQYF
J gene: TRBJ2-7; V gene: TRBV4-3; D gene: .; clone size: few; CDR3 protein: CASSQSYQGLHEQYF
J gene: TRBJ2-2; V gene: TRBV21-1; D gene: .; clone size: .; CDR3 protein: CASSTLPDRGRTGELFF
J gene: TRBJ1-1; V gene: TRBV6-5; D gene: TRBD1; clone size: .; CDR3 protein: CASRGQGTTEAFF
J gene: TRBJ2-7; V gene: TRBV11-2; D gene: TRBD2; clone size: .; CDR3 protein: CASSLEEGGRAYQSYEQYF
J gene: TRBJ2-3; V gene: TRBV7-6; D gene: .; clone size: .; CDR3 protein: CASSLGGPADTQYF
J gene: TRBJ2-7; V gene: TRBV10-3; D gene: TRBD1; clone size: .; CDR3 protein: CAISTGDLISYEQYF
J gene: TRBJ1-2; V gene: TRBV19; D gene: TRBD1; clone size: .; CDR3 protein: CASSSRGWDSSGYTF
J gene: TRBJ2-7; V gene: TRBV9; D gene: TRBD1; clone size: .; CDR3 protein: CASSTRTGPYEQYF